These 30 T cell receptor beta chains were all obtained from the same sample, sequenced in a study of blood T cell repertoires in COVID-19. TCRdb's copy holds only in-frame clones and misses some; the assay was immunoSEQ multiplex PCR. The table includes about 190,000 clones, around 90% detected once. The source material was peripheral blood. All receptors come from a middle-aged man with acute or convalescent COVID-19.

The chain is built from TRBV7-2 and TRBJ1-2; D is ambiguous. CDR1 and CDR2 from the germline V gene are SGHTA and FQGNSA. V was shortened by 1 base and J by 1 base, with 10 bases between the two germline ends. The CDR3 has 15 residues. CDR3 loop: CASSLVYQVNYGYTF. CDR3 DNA: TGTGCCAGCAGCTTAGTCTACCAGGTTAACTATGGCTACACCTTC.

The rearrangement links TRBV6-1 to TRBJ2-6; D gene ambiguous. The CDR3 is 14 residues long. In germline, CDR1 is MNHNS, CDR2 SASEGT. The V and J ends lost 3 bases and 2 bases respectively, with 5 bases between them. CDR3: CASSDETGANVLTF. The CDR3 nucleotides read TGTGCCAGCAGTGACGAGACTGGGGCCAACGTCCTGACTTTC.

The chain is built from TRBV6-2 or TRBV6-3 and TRBJ1-5; no clear D. This CDR3 is built from 19 residues. V was shortened by 0 bases and J by 0 bases, with 18 bases between the two germline ends. Germline V gene sequence: CDR1 MNHEY, CDR2 SVGEGT. Here the CDR3 DNA reads TGTGCCAGCAGTTACTCGGCGCGCGGATCCCTGTTTAGCAATCAGCCCCAGCATTTT. Its protein is CASSYSARGSLFSNQPQHF.

The chain employs TRBV19 and TRBJ2-1; 10 bases align to TRBD1. This CDR3 is built from 15 residues. Germline V gene data show CDR1 as LNHDA and CDR2 as SQIVND (reference sequence). V trimming: 3 bases; J trimming: 6 bases; junction bases outside the gene matches: 5. CDR3: CASSIRDRGFNEQFF. CDR3 nucleotides: TGTGCCAGTAGTATTCGGGACAGGGGATTCAATGAGCAGTTCTTC.

The chain uses TRBV5-1 and TRBJ2-7; TRBD1 is a possible D gene (6 bases). V was trimmed by 0 bases and J by 5 bases, leaving 18 bases between them. CDR3 length: 16 residues. Germline values: CDR1 SGHRS, CDR2 YFSETQ. The CDR3 protein is CASSLAWGTTTHEQYF. The CDR3 region has the DNA TGCGCCAGCAGCTTGGCCTGGGGGACAACCACCCACGAGCAGTACTTC.

This clone was seen a single time. The chain carries TRBV7-8 and TRBJ1-1; D not resolved. With 5 bases removed from V and 1 base from J, the gap between germline ends came to 14 bases. Germline V gene lookup returns CDR1 SGHVS and CDR2 FQNEAQ. The CDR3 sequence is 15 residues long. The CDR3 region is CASSRSLRSNTEAFF. The CDR3, as DNA: TGTGCCAGCAGCAGGTCCCTCAGGTCGAACACTGAAGCTTTCTTT.

This clone was detected only once. The rearrangement joins TRBV30 to TRBJ1-2; TRBD1 matches 7 bases. Germline V CDR1 and CDR2: GTSNPN, SVGIG (reference sequence). Trimming at V came to 3 bases and at J to 5 bases, leaving 3 bases not matched to a gene. This CDR3 is 12 amino acids long. The CDR3 DNA reads as TGTGCCTGGAGGCAGGGGGGATATGGCTACACCTTC. It yields the protein CAWRQGGYGYTF.

The V gene is TRBV7-2, the J gene TRBJ1-6; 10 bases line up with TRBD1. Germline-derived CDR1 and CDR2 are SGHTA and FQGNSA. J lost 8 bases, V lost 5 bases, and 6 bases had no gene match. The length of the CDR3 is 15 residues. This CDR3 is CASSLTGTGDSPLHF. The CDR3 DNA is TGTGCCAGCAGCCTCACCGGGACAGGGGATTCACCCCTCCACTTT. Full variable domain (rest looked up from reference TRBV7-2 and TRBJ1-6): GAGVSQSPSNKVTEKGKDVELRCDPISGHTALYWYRQSLGQGLEFLIYFQGNSAPDKSGLPSDRFSAERTGGSVSTLTIQRTQQEDSAVYLCASSLTGTGDSPLHFGNGTRLTVT.

This clone has only a few counts. The genes are TRBV20-1 and TRBJ2-5; 7 positions match TRBD2. The ends lost 7 bases at V and 8 bases at J; junction bases unmatched: 7. The CDR3 is made up of 11 amino acids. Germline CDR1 reads DFQATT; CDR2 reads SNEGSKA (reference sequence). The CDR3 loop is CSGGKAGTQYF. The CDR3 coding sequence is TGCAGTGGGGGTAAAGCGGGAACCCAGTACTTC.

The chain uses TRBV4-3 and TRBJ1-6, with D possibly matching TRBD1 (5 bases). Germline V gene data show CDR1 as LGHNA and CDR2 as YSLEER. V was trimmed by 3 bases and J by 0 bases, leaving 15 bases between them. CDR3 length equals 18 residues. The CDR3 reads CASSQATGINSYNSPLHF. The CDR3 DNA reads TGCGCCAGCAGCCAGGCTACAGGTATCAACTCCTATAATTCACCCCTCCACTTT.

The chain combines TRBV27 with TRBJ1-5; D unclear. Germline CDR1 MNHEY, CDR2 SMNVEV (reference sequence). V shed 3 bases and J shed 3 bases, with 18 bases lying between them. CDR3 size: 17 residues. The CDR3 region has the DNA TGTGCCAGCAGTTTCCGGAGGACCTTAGGAATCAATCAGCCCCAGCATTTT. Its translation is CASSFRRTLGINQPQHF.

The chain joins TRBV5-8 to TRBJ2-1; 11 nucleotides agree with TRBD2. The length of the CDR3 is 15 residues. Germline trimming cut 5 bases from V and 3 bases from J; bases unmatched to any gene: 4. Germline loops: CDR1 SGHTS, CDR2 YDEGEE. The CDR3 DNA is TGTGCCAGCAGGTTACTAGCGGGAGACTACAATGAGCAGTTCTTC. It codes for CASRLLAGDYNEQFF.

CDR3 nucleotide sequence: TGTGCCAGCAGTTTGCCAGCTAATGAAAAACTGTTTTTT. Protein: CASSLPANEKLFF. This sequence joins TRBV28 and TRBJ1-4; D unresolved. There are 13 residues in the CDR3. Germline V gives CDR1 MDHEN, CDR2 SYDVKM. Trimming left V 3 bases short and J 3 bases short, with 5 bases between.

The CDR3 nucleotides are TGTGCCAGCAGCACACGGACAGAAGGTAACACCATATATTTT. Protein sequence: CASSTRTEGNTIYF. The V and J genes are TRBV13 and TRBJ1-3, with D possibly being TRBD1 (6 bases). The germline V gene has CDR1 PRHDT and CDR2 FYEKMQ (reference sequence). This CDR3 is 14 amino acids long. The V and J ends lost 5 bases and 7 bases respectively, with 15 bases between them.

The J gene is TRBJ2-5, the V gene TRBV9; 9 nucleotides line up with TRBD1. Germline V gives CDR1 SGDLS, CDR2 YYNGEE. Unmatched junction bases numbered 6, after V lost 0 bases and J lost 0 bases. The CDR3 totals 17 residues. CDR3 DNA: TGTGCCAGCAGCGTAGCTGGGACAGGGAAGTACCAAGAGACCCAGTACTTC. Its translation is CASSVAGTGKYQETQYF.

This chain uses TRBV28 with TRBJ1-3; D is possibly TRBD1 (6 bases). Germline assignment: CDR1 MDHEN and CDR2 SYDVKM. V was clipped by 9 bases and J by 2 bases, with 14 bases between them. There are 14 residues in the CDR3. The CDR3 sequence is CASTERTAGNTIYF. The CDR3 DNA reads TGTGCCAGTACCGAACGGACAGCTGGAAACACCATATATTTT.

This chain joins TRBV29-1 and TRBJ1-1, with D hard to call. The CDR3 loop spans 12 amino acids. V was cut by 1 base and J by 3 bases, with 6 bases left in between. Germline CDR1 reads SQVTM; CDR2 reads ANQGSEA. CDR3 coding DNA: TGCAGCGTTGAAGGGCGGGACACTGAAGCTTTCTTT. The encoded protein is CSVEGRDTEAFF.

This chain joins TRBV5-1 and TRBJ2-1, with TRBD2 identical over 9 bases. This CDR3 is built from 16 residues. Germline trimming cut 0 bases from V and 6 bases from J; bases unmatched to any gene: 7. Germline loops: CDR1 SGHRS, CDR2 YFSETQ. CDR3 in DNA: TGCGCCAGCAGCTTGGCAGAGACTAGCGGATTCAATGAGCAGTTCTTC. Translating it yields CASSLAETSGFNEQFF.

This clone was counted a single time. V is TRBV7-3 and J is TRBJ2-2, with D possibly being TRBD1 (6 bases). The germline CDR1 and CDR2 sequences are SGHTA and FQGTGA. CDR3 size: 14 residues. Between the trimmed V and J ends, which lost 8 bases and 4 bases, there was a span of 14 bases. The CDR3 region is CASRGGDGTGELFF. CDR3 coding DNA: TGTGCCAGCCGAGGGGGAGATGGCACCGGGGAGCTGTTTTTT.

This chain links TRBV5-1 with TRBJ2-1; 9 nucleotides align to TRBD2. CDR1 and CDR2 from the germline V gene are SGHRS and YFSETQ. This CDR3 has 16 amino acids. V gave up 4 bases and J gave up 3 bases; unmatched junction bases: 8. The CDR3 DNA sequence: TGCGCCAGCAGCCCGGGGACTAGCTCTAACTACAATGAGCAGTTCTTC. It yields the protein CASSPGTSSNYNEQFF.

CDR3 coding DNA: TGTGCCAGCAGCATCCAGGGTAGCACTGAAGCTTTCTTT. Amino acid sequence: CASSIQGSTEAFF. The genes are TRBV5-4 and TRBJ1-1; tentative D call: TRBD1 (5 bases). The CDR3 consists of 13 residues. Germline V lookup: CDR1 SGHNT, CDR2 YYREEE (reference sequence). The germline V and J ends were trimmed by 4 bases and 4 bases, with 11 bases remaining between them. Full variable domain (missing parts from reference TRBV5-4 and TRBJ1-1): ETGVTQSPTHLIKTRGQQVTLRCSSQSGHNTVSWYQQALGQGPQFIFQYYREEENGRGNFPPRFSGLQFPNYSSELNVNALELDDSALYLCASSIQGSTEAFFGQGTRLTVV.

This clone was counted a few times. In the same sample, other DNA sequences code for this CDR3. The CDR3 region has the DNA TGTGCCAGCTCACCACCGGGGGGTAGAGACACCGGGGAGCTGTTTTTT. Amino acid sequence: CASSPPGGRDTGELFF. This chain connects TRBV18 to TRBJ2-2; D is perhaps TRBD2 (6 bases). The length of the CDR3 is 16 residues. Between the trimmed V and J ends, which lost 0 bases and 3 bases, there was a span of 11 bases. Germline V gives CDR1 KGHSH, CDR2 LQKENI. The entire variable domain, with the rest obtained from reference TRBV18 and TRBJ2-2, is as follows: NAGVMQNPRHLVRRRGQEARLRCSPMKGHSHVYWYRQLPEEGLKFMVYLQKENIIDESGMPKERFSAEFPKEGPSILRIQQVVRGDSAAYFCASSPPGGRDTGELFFGEGSRLTVL.

This clone was recorded once. This sequence joins TRBV10-3 and TRBJ2-7; D unresolved. With 3 bases removed from V and 1 base from J, the gap between germline ends came to 10 bases. The CDR3 loop spans 14 amino acids. CDR1 is ENHRY and CDR2 is SYGVKD in the germline V gene. CDR3: CAISEENGSYEQYV. CDR3 coding DNA: TGTGCCATCAGTGAAGAAAACGGGTCCTACGAGCAGTACGTC.

This clone has just a few counts. This chain's CDR3 is CASSFTAYNSPLHF. For the CDR3, the DNA is TGTGCCAGCAGTTTTACAGCCTATAATTCACCCCTCCACTTT. This chain uses TRBV27 with TRBJ1-6; D remains unclear. The CDR3 runs 14 residues. Germline V lookup: CDR1 MNHEY, CDR2 SMNVEV (reference sequence). V lost 3 bases to trimming and J lost 2 bases, with 5 bases between them.

This chain joins TRBV5-4 and TRBJ1-2; D gene unclear. The CDR3 spans 16 residues. Trimming took off 4 bases at V and 3 bases at J, with 19 bases between the two ends. Germline loops: CDR1 SGHNT, CDR2 YYREEE (reference sequence). CDR3 sequence: CASSPGWQSLHYGYTF. The CDR3 DNA reads TGTGCCAGCAGCCCGGGGTGGCAGTCACTCCACTATGGCTACACCTTC.

This clone was detected only once. The V gene is TRBV27, the J gene TRBJ1-2; 8 positions agree with TRBD1. The V and J ends lost 2 bases and 4 bases, in that order; junction bases with no gene match: 3. The germline gives CDR1 MNHEY, CDR2 SMNVEV (reference sequence). The CDR3 loop spans 14 amino acids. CDR3 protein: CASSLNRGIYGYTF. CDR3 in DNA: TGTGCCAGCAGTTTAAACAGGGGGATCTATGGCTACACCTTC.

The chain uses TRBV9 and TRBJ1-2; TRBD1 agrees at 9 bases. V trimming: 1 base; J trimming: 4 bases; junction bases outside the gene matches: 5. Germline loops: CDR1 SGDLS, CDR2 YYNGEE. The CDR3 consists of 15 residues. The CDR3 region is CASSVLVTGGYGYTF. DNA for the CDR3: TGTGCCAGCAGCGTATTAGTGACAGGGGGCTATGGCTACACCTTC.

The chain has TRBV5-1 and TRBJ2-7, with 9 bases identical to TRBD1. J lost 5 bases, V lost 0 bases, and 6 bases had no gene match. The CDR3 totals 15 residues. Germline V gives CDR1 SGHRS, CDR2 YFSETQ. The CDR3 spells CASSLEGTGSHEQYF. The DNA of the CDR3 is TGCGCCAGCAGCTTGGAGGGGACAGGGTCACACGAGCAGTACTTC.

This rearrangement joins TRBV6-4 to TRBJ2-1; maybe TRBD2 (6 bases). Deletions cut 1 base from V and 7 bases from J, with 14 bases between. Germline V CDR1 and CDR2: MRHNA, SNTAGT. The CDR3 spans 15 residues. The CDR3 DNA is TGTGCCAGCAGTGACTGGGGCGGGGAGACAAATGAGCAGTTCTTC. Amino acid sequence: CASSDWGGETNEQFF.

V gene TRBV5-5 combines with J gene TRBJ1-1, with D unclear. The CDR3 length is 14 residues. The germline gives CDR1 SGHKS, CDR2 YYEKEE (reference sequence). V was clipped by 5 bases and J by 5 bases, with 16 bases between them. The CDR3 reads CASRSAAPVTEAFF. The CDR3 DNA follows: TGTGCCAGCAGATCCGCCGCCCCGGTTACTGAAGCTTTCTTT. Complete variable domain (other parts from reference TRBV5-5 and TRBJ1-1): DAGVTQSPTHLIKTRGQQVTLRCSPISGHKSVSWYQQVLGQGPQFIFQYYEKEERGRGNFPDRFSARQFPNYSSELNVNALLLGDSALYLCASRSAAPVTEAFFGQGTRLTVV.